This T cell receptor (beta chain) emerged from a study of T cell repertoires in cytomegalovirus infection. Study-level background: Matching HLA type, along with CMV infection, was indicated by public TCR beta signatures. Overall study findings and caveats: Clonotypes of TCR beta that were HLA-C-restricted and CMV-specific dominated the ex vivo response. There were carriers of CMV plus the relevant HLA, and cumulative public TCR beta family frequency identified them.

The CDR3 has 14 residues. The V gene's germline CDR1 is KGHDR and CDR2 SFDVKD. Unmatched junction bases numbered 2, after V lost 3 bases and J lost 5 bases. MiXCR, run by TCRdb on the reads, gives a single entry per CDR3 protein. Of 310,000 or so distinct CDR3 sequences in the sample, roughly a quarter were seen once. There are many counts of this clonotype. Its cognate antigen is unknown. This TCR came from a human donor in good health (CMV status not recorded). Some clones in this sample may be carry-over from other donors' samples. This rearrangement joins TRBV24-1 to TRBJ2-2; 7 bases map to TRBD1. The material sequenced was PBMCs. The CDR3 protein is CATSDGTETGELFF. For the CDR3, the DNA is TGTGCCACCAGTGATGGGACAGAGACCGGGGAGCTGTTTTTT.